This T cell receptor (beta chain) was documented in a study of T-cell memory formation after mild COVID-19. Germline loops: CDR1 MNHNS, CDR2 SASEGT. V shed 6 bases and J shed 5 bases, with 20 bases lying between them. This CDR3 region has 15 residues. The study, taken as a whole, reports: Pre-infection memory showed some responding clones, and this suggested that cross-reactive memory joined.

TCRdb redid the calling of the 5' RACE reads with MiXCR, one entry per CDR3 protein. The data show approximately 250,000 distinct CDR3 sequences, roughly 17% seen once. The table lists this clonotype with a few counts. Its antigen is undetermined. The chain joins TRBV6-1 to TRBJ2-7; D is ambiguous. This sequence was found in a man younger than 35 who had mild COVID-19 (a few samples of this study predate the infection). Cell type and time point are not known. Sequenced material: PBMCs or a T cell subset sorted from them (not recorded which). CDR3 nucleotide sequence: TGTGCCAGCAGCGATCCCGCCGAACACCTTCACGAGCAGTACGTC. Its protein is CASSDPAEHLHEQYV.